This record covers a single T cell receptor (beta chain). Its matching antigen is unknown. The V segment lost 3 bases and the J segment 1 base; nucleotides outside the gene matches: 6. Germline CDR1 is DFQATT and CDR2 is SNEGSKA (reference sequence). The CDR3 runs 14 residues. This sample was taken from a study of T cell responses to AZD1222 COVID-19 vaccine. Overall study findings and caveats: Nearly half of spike-specific TCRs reportedly target unmutated variant regions. Repertoire sampling happened only post peak T cell response. Donors in the cohort were predominantly white British and more often female, and clonal diversity was possibly underestimated.

The assay was immunoSEQ multiplex PCR, and TCRdb's table has in-frame clones only and misses some. The data hold 90,000 to 150,000 clones, with around 92% observed a single time. Recipients boosted at about 4 weeks or about 12 weeks are pooled. The chain recombines TRBV20-1 with TRBJ2-7; 7 bases map to TRBD1. This clonotype originated in an adult who received the AZD1222 COVID-19 vaccine. The material was peripheral blood, obtained 28 days after the second AZD1222 dose. The CDR3 coding sequence is TGCAGTGCTAGTCGACAGGGCGGATCCTACGAGCAGTACTTC. Its translation: CSASRQGGSYEQYF.